This T cell receptor beta chain was profiled in a study of T cell responses to AZD1222 COVID-19 vaccine. Notes on the study in general: Spike was spanned by vaccine-associated CD4 TCRs, which were dominant at 160-218 and 743-854. Reports indicate that nearly half of spike-specific TCRs are directed at unmutated variant regions. Spike-specific TCR breadth and depth grew following two AZD1222 doses.

Assay: immunoSEQ multiplex PCR; the TCRdb copy retains only in-frame clones and omits some. This sample has around 100,000 clones, with about 93% found just once. CDR3 length: 11 residues. V was cut by 1 base and J by 6 bases, with 7 bases left in between. Per germline, CDR1 GTSNPN and CDR2 SVGIG (reference sequence). Remarks on this clone: Its specificity is not known.

This clonotype was sampled from an adult in good health. Sequences were derived from peripheral blood, sampled on day 0 of AZD1222 vaccination. V usage is TRBV30 and J usage is TRBJ2-7; the D is unclear. CDR3 in DNA: TGTGCCTGGAGTGAAGGAATCGAGCAGTACTTC. Its protein product is CAWSEGIEQYF.